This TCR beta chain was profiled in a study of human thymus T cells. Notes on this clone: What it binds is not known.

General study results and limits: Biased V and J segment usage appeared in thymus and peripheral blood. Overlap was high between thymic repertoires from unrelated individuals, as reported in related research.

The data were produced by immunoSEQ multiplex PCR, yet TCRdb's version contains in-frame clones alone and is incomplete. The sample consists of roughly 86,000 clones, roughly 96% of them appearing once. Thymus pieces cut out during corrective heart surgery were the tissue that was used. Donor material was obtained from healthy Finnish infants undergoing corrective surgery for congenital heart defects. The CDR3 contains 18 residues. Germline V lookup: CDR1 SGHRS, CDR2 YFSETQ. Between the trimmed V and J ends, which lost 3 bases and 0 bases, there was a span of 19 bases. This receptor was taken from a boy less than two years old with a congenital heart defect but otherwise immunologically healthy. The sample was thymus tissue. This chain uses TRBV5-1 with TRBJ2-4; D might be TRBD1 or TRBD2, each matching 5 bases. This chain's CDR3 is CASSSGFDSVLAKNIQYF. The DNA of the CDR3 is TGCGCCAGCAGCTCGGGGTTCGACAGTGTTCTAGCCAAAAACATTCAGTACTTC.